The rows below give T cell receptor beta chains drawn from one sample of a study of blood T cell repertoires in COVID-19. Clones were read by immunoSEQ multiplex PCR, and TCRdb kept only the in-frame ones, dropping some. The table shows around 450,000 clones, with roughly 90% occurring only once. Specimen: PBMCs or T cells enriched from blood (not recorded which). The receptors were gathered from a woman between 18 and 30 years old who had recovered from COVID-19. Both conserved end residues are part of each CDR3. Fields, in order: J gene, clone size, V gene, CDR3 protein. Clone size, where shown, is once, few, many, or a class for clones that have expanded.

J gene: TRBJ1-1; clone size: -; V gene: TRBV30; CDR3 protein: CAGTGGTEAFF
J gene: TRBJ2-1; clone size: -; V gene: TRBV28; CDR3 protein: CASSFRGSYNEQFF
J gene: TRBJ2-5; clone size: -; V gene: TRBV18; CDR3 protein: CASSFTGGKNTETQYF
J gene: TRBJ2-3; clone size: -; V gene: TRBV24-1; CDR3 protein: CATSDQRDRVADTQYF
J gene: TRBJ1-2; clone size: -; V gene: TRBV5-1; CDR3 protein: CASNNGGGQGQGYTF
J gene: TRBJ2-3; clone size: -; V gene: TRBV5-1; CDR3 protein: CASSSSGNLYTDTQYF
J gene: TRBJ2-7; clone size: -; V gene: TRBV6-5; CDR3 protein: CATQDRLYEQYF
J gene: TRBJ1-1; clone size: -; V gene: TRBV7-2; CDR3 protein: CASSRSGGVSEAFF
J gene: TRBJ1-2; clone size: -; V gene: TRBV13; CDR3 protein: CASSFGTGYGYTF
J gene: TRBJ2-7; clone size: -; V gene: TRBV7-2; CDR3 protein: CASSSGYRGGEQYF
J gene: TRBJ1-5; clone size: -; V gene: TRBV6-5; CDR3 protein: CASSRGGRNQPQHF
J gene: TRBJ2-7; clone size: -; V gene: TRBV5-1; CDR3 protein: CASSPAGTGDREQYF
J gene: TRBJ1-5; clone size: few; V gene: TRBV4-2; CDR3 protein: CASSLVVQGHQPQHF
J gene: TRBJ1-1; clone size: -; V gene: TRBV5-1; CDR3 protein: CASSLAPGEAFF
J gene: TRBJ1-1; clone size: once; V gene: TRBV2; CDR3 protein: CASSLYDRAGAFF
J gene: TRBJ1-4; clone size: few; V gene: TRBV4-2; CDR3 protein: CASSRGIGETNEKLFF
J gene: TRBJ2-3; clone size: -; V gene: TRBV12-3/TRBV12-4; CDR3 protein: CASSLLASTQYF
J gene: TRBJ2-2; clone size: -; V gene: TRBV7-2; CDR3 protein: CASSSGTGYGELFF
J gene: TRBJ2-3; clone size: -; V gene: TRBV3-1/TRBV3-2; CDR3 protein: CASSQGPSFDTQYF
J gene: TRBJ1-2; clone size: -; V gene: TRBV11-2; CDR3 protein: CATPGTGGGNYGYTF
J gene: TRBJ1-3; clone size: few; V gene: TRBV2; CDR3 protein: CASSIAGGGNTIYF
J gene: TRBJ2-1; clone size: -; V gene: TRBV19; CDR3 protein: CASSGESSYNEQFF
J gene: TRBJ1-2; clone size: -; V gene: TRBV12-3/TRBV12-4; CDR3 protein: CASSLRTDYGYTF
J gene: TRBJ2-7; clone size: few; V gene: TRBV4-2; CDR3 protein: CASSQSGTSGREQYF
J gene: TRBJ1-6; clone size: -; V gene: TRBV5-1; CDR3 protein: CASSLQGAGDSPLHF
J gene: TRBJ2-3; clone size: once; V gene: TRBV5-1; CDR3 protein: CASSLEPVRGTDTQYF
J gene: TRBJ1-6; clone size: -; V gene: TRBV18; CDR3 protein: CASSWDRGNSPLHF
J gene: TRBJ2-5; clone size: -; V gene: TRBV7-9; CDR3 protein: CASSPMGGETQYF
J gene: TRBJ1-2; clone size: -; V gene: TRBV5-1; CDR3 protein: CASSADGLKSYTF
J gene: TRBJ2-7; clone size: -; V gene: TRBV29-1; CDR3 protein: CSVRQGVSSYEQYF
J gene: TRBJ1-4; clone size: -; V gene: TRBV30; CDR3 protein: CAWRVTGVRAELFF
J gene: TRBJ1-4; clone size: -; V gene: TRBV11-2; CDR3 protein: CASSLLRTDNEKLFF
J gene: TRBJ1-3; clone size: -; V gene: TRBV5-6; CDR3 protein: CASRFGGAGNTIYF
J gene: TRBJ2-5; clone size: -; V gene: TRBV2; CDR3 protein: CASSGDSQETQYF
J gene: TRBJ2-2; clone size: -; V gene: TRBV4-1; CDR3 protein: CASSQDMAGLATGELFF
J gene: TRBJ2-2; clone size: -; V gene: TRBV24-1; CDR3 protein: CATSDSGGRNWATGELFF
J gene: TRBJ1-5; clone size: few; V gene: TRBV3-1/TRBV3-2; CDR3 protein: CASSSGTGRQPQHF